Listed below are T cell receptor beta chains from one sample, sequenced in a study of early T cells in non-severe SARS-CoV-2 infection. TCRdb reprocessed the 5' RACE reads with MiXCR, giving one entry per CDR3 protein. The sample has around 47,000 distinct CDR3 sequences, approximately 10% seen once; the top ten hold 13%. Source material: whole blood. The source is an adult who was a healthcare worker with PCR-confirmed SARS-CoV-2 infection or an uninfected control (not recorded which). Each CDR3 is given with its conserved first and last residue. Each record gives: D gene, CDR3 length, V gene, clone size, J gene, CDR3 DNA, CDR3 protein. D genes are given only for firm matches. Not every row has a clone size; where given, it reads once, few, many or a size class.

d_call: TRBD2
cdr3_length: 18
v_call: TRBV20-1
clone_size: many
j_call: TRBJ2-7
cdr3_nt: TGCAGTGCTCCGGCCGGGACTAGCGGGAGGGCCAATCGGTACGAGCAGTACTTC
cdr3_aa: CSAPAGTSGRANRYEQYF

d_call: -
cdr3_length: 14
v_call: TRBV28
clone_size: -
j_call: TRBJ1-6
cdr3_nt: TGTGCCAGCAGTTCAGCCGGGACGAATTCACCCCTCCACTTT
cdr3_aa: CASSSAGTNSPLHF

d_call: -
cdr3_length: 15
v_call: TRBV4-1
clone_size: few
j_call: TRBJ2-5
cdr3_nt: TGCGCCAGCAGCCAAACAGGTCCTTCGAAAGAGACCCAGTACTTC
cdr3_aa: CASSQTGPSKETQYF

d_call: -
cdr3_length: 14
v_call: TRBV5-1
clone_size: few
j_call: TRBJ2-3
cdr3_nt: TGCGCCAGCAGCTTGGGGGGGATTGGAGATACGCAGTATTTT
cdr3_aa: CASSLGGIGDTQYF

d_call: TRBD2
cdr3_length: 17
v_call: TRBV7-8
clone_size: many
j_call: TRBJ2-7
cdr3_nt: TGTGCCAGCAGCTTACCCCAGACTAGCGGGGACTCCTACGAGCAGTACTTC
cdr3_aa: CASSLPQTSGDSYEQYF

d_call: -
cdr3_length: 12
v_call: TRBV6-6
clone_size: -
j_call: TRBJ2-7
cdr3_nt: TGTGCCAGCAGTTCCCATGGGGGTGAGCAGTACTTC
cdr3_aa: CASSSHGGEQYF

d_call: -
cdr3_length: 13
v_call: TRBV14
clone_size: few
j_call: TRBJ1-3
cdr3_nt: TGTGCCAGCCGTCGGACCGCTGGAAACACCATATATTTT
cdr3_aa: CASRRTAGNTIYF

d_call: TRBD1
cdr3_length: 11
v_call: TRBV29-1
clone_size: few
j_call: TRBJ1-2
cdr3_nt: TGCAGCGTAGTGACGACAGGGGATTACACCTTC
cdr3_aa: CSVVTTGDYTF

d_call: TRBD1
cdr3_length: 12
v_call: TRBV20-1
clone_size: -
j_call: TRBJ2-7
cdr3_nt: TGCAGTGCTGGGACAGGGTCGGGAGAGCAGTACTTC
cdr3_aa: CSAGTGSGEQYF

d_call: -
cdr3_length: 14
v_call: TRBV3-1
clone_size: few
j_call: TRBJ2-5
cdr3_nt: TGTGCCAGCAGCTCAACGCTGGGGGGAGAGACCCAGTACTTC
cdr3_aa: CASSSTLGGETQYF

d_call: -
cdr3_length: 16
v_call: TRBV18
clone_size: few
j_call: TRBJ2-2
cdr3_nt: TGTGCCAGCTCACCACCGTCGCGGATACCCACCGGGGAGCTGTTTTTT
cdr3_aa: CASSPPSRIPTGELFF

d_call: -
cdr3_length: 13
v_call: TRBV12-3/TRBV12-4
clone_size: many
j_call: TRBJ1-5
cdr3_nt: TGTGCCAGCAGTCCCGGGACGGAACAGCCCCAGCATTTT
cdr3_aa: CASSPGTEQPQHF

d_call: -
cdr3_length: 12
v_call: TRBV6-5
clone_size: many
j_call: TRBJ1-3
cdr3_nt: TGTGCCAGCAGGTCATCTGGAAACACCATATATTTT
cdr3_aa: CASRSSGNTIYF

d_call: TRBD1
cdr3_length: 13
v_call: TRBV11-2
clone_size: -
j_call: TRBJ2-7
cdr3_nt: TGTGCCAGCAGCTTGACAGGGCCCTACGAGCAGTACTTC
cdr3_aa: CASSLTGPYEQYF

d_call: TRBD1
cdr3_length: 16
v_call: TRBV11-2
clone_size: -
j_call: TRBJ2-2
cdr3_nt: TGTGCCAGCAGCCGAACAGGGGGCGCGAACACCGGGGAGCTGTTTTTT
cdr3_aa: CASSRTGGANTGELFF

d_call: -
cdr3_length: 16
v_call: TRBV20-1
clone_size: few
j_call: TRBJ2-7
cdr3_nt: TGCAGTGCTAGTGCACCTCCGGGACTCCTTGGGTCCGAGCAGTACTTC
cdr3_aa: CSASAPPGLLGSEQYF

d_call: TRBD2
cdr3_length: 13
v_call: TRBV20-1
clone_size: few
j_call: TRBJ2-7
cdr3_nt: TGCAGTGCCAGAAAAGCGGGAGTTTACGAGCAGTACTTC
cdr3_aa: CSARKAGVYEQYF

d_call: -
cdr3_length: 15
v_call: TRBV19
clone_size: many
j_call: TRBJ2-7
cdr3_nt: TGTGCCAGTAGTATAAATCGGGGGTACTCCTACGAGCAGTACTTC
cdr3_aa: CASSINRGYSYEQYF

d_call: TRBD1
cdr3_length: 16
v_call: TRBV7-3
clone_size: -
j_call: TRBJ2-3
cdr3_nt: TGTGCCAGCAGCTTATCCAGGGGGCTCAACACAGATACGCAGTATTTT
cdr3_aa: CASSLSRGLNTDTQYF

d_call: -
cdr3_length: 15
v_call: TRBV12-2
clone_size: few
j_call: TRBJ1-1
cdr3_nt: TGTGCAAGTCGCTCCAGACGTTCGATGAACACTGAAGCTTTCTTT
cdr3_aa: CASRSRRSMNTEAFF

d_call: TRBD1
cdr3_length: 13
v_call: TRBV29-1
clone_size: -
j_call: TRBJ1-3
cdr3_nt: TGCAGCGTCTGGGACAGGGCCGAAAACACCATATATTTT
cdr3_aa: CSVWDRAENTIYF

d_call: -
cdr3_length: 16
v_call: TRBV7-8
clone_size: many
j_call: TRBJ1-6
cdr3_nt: TGTGCCAGCAGCCCGACAGGTCTGGGATCTAATTCACCCCTCCACTTT
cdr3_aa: CASSPTGLGSNSPLHF

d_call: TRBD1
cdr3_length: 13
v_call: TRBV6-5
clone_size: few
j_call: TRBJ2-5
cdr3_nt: TGTGCCAGCAGTCCGGGACAGGGTTTGTCCCAGTACTTC
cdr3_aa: CASSPGQGLSQYF

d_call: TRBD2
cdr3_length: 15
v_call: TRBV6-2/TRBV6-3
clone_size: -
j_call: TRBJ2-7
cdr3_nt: TGTGCCAGCAGCATTACCGGGACTATAAAATACGAGCAGTACTTC
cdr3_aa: CASSITGTIKYEQYF

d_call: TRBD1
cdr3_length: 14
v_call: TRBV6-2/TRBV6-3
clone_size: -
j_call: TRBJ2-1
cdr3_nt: TGTGCCAGCATAGCCCAAGACAGGGGAAATGAGCAGTTCTTC
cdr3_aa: CASIAQDRGNEQFF

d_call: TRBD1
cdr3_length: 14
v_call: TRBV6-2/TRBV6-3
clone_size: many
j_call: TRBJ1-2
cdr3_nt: TGTGCCAGCAGTCCCTGGACAGGGCCCTATGGCTACACCTTC
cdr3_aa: CASSPWTGPYGYTF

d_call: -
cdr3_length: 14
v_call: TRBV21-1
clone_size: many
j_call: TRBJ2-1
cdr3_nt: TGTGCCAGCAGCGGGACTAGCGTCGACAATGAGCAGTTCTTC
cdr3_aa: CASSGTSVDNEQFF

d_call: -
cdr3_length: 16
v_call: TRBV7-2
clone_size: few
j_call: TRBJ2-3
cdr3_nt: TGTGCCAGCAGCGGGCGCCCGACGGAAGGGACAGATACGCAGTATTTT
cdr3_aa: CASSGRPTEGTDTQYF

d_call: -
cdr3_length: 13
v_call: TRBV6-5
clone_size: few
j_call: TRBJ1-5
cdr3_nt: TGTGCCAGCAGTTACACCATTTTTGAGCCCCAGCATTTT
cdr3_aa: CASSYTIFEPQHF

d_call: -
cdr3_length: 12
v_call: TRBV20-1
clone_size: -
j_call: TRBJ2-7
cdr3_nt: TGCAGTGCTAGAGGCCTATCCTACGAGCAGTACTTC
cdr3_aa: CSARGLSYEQYF

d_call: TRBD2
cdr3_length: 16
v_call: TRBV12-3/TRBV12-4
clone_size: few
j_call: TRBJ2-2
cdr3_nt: TGTGCCAGCAGTTTTAGGCTAGCGGGAGAAACCGGGGAGCTGTTTTTT
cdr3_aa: CASSFRLAGETGELFF

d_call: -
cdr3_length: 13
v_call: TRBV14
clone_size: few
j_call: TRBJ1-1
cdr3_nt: TGTGCCAGCAGCCAAGGGATTAACACTGAAGCTTTCTTT
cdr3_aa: CASSQGINTEAFF